This TCR beta chain derives from a study of cytomegalovirus exposure and HLA in healthy donors. Study-level points and caveats: Through in vitro validation, three CMV-associated chains were shown to be specific for CMV antigens.

PCR used 60 Vbeta primers and 13 Jbeta primers. Produced via immunoSEQ multiplex PCR; TCRdb's table is partial and in-frame only. This repertoire shows about 180,000 clones, about 80% found once; its top ten account for under 2.5%. About this clone: Its matching antigen is unknown.

Germline CDR1 and CDR2: SNHLY and FYNNEI. The CDR3 contains 14 residues. Trimming shortened V by 8 bases and J by 7 bases, and 18 bases separated the two germline ends. Sequenced material: PBMCs. The clonotype originates from a man in his sixties in good health and CMV-seronegative. The rearrangement links TRBV2 to TRBJ2-4, with TRBD2 as a possible D gene (7 bases). The CDR3 spells CASASDRGANIQYF. The CDR3 coding sequence is TGTGCCAGCGCTTCAGATCGGGGGGCGAACATTCAGTACTTC.